The subject of this entry is one T cell receptor (beta chain). This entry belongs to a study of blood T cell repertoires in COVID-19. Study-wide context: Donors in the United States, Italy and Spain gave samples during acute or convalescent COVID-19. The analysed material was cDNA or gDNA that came from T cells, B-cell-depleted T cells, or PBMCs.

Assay: immunoSEQ multiplex PCR; the TCRdb copy retains only in-frame clones and omits some. The sample lists roughly 420,000 clones, roughly 90% occurring once. Germline V gene data show CDR1 as GTSNPN and CDR2 as SVGIG (reference sequence). With 4 bases clipped from V and 8 bases from J, the junction kept 12 bases outside the gene matches. This CDR3 is built from 15 residues. Living in 24 US areas, the participants were between about 18 and 90 years of age. Allocation to cohorts depended on clinical history reported by the participants. The specimen sequenced was PBMCs or T cells enriched from blood (not recorded which). The TCR sequence derives from a woman in her thirties with acute COVID-19. The V gene is TRBV30, the J gene TRBJ2-1; 9 bases are shared with TRBD2. CDR3 amino acids: CAWISGGPPIYEQFF. Here the CDR3 DNA reads TGTGCCTGGATTAGCGGGGGCCCTCCTATCTATGAGCAGTTCTTC. Based on the CDR3 plus reference TRBV30 and TRBJ2-1, the full variable domain is SQTIHQWPATLVQPVGSPLSLECTVEGTSNPNLYWYRQAAGRGLQLLFYSVGIGQISSEVPQNLSASRPQDRQFILSSKKLLLSDSGFYLCAWISGGPPIYEQFFGPGTRLTVL.